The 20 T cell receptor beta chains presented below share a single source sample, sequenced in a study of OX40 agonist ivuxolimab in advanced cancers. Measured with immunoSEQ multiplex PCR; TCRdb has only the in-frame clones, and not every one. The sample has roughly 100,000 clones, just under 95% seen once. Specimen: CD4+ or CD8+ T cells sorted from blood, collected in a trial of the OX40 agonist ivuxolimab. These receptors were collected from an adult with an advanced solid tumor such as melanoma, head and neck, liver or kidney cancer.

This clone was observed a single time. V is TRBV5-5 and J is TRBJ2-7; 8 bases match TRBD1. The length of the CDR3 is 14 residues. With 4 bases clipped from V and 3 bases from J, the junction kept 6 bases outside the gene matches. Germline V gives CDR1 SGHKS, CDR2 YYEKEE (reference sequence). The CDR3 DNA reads TGTGCCAGCAGCATATCAGGGGGCTACTACGAGCAGTACGTC. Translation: CASSISGGYYEQYV.

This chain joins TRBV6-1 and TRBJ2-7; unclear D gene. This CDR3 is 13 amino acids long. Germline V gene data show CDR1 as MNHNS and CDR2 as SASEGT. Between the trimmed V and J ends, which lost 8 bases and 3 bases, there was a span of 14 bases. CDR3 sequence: CASLASGGYEQYF. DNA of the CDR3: TGTGCCAGCCTCGCATCGGGCGGCTACGAGCAGTACTTC.

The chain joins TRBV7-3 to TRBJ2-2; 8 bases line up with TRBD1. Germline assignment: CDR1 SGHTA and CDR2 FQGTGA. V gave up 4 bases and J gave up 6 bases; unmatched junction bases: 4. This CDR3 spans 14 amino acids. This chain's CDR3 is CASSWDRNSGELFF. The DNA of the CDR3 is TGTGCCAGCAGCTGGGACAGGAATTCCGGGGAGCTGTTTTTT.

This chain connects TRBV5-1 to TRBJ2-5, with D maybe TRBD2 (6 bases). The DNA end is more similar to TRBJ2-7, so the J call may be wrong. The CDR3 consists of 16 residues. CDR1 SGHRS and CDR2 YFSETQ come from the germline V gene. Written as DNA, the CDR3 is TGCGCCAGCAGCTTGGGCGGGGACTGGCGGCATTACGAGCAGTACTTC. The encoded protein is CASSLGGDWRHYEQYF.

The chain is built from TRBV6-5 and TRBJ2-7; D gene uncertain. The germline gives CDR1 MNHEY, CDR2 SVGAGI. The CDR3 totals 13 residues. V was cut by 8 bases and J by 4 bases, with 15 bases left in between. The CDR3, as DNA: TGTGCCAGCGGCCGGCACACTGATTACGAGCAGTACTTC. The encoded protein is CASGRHTDYEQYF.

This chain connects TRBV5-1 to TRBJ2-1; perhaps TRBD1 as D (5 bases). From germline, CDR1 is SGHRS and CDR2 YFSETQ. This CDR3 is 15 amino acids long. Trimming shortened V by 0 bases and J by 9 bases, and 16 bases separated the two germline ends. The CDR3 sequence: CASSLDPGSSAEQFF. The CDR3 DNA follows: TGCGCCAGCAGCTTGGACCCAGGGTCATCGGCTGAGCAGTTCTTC.

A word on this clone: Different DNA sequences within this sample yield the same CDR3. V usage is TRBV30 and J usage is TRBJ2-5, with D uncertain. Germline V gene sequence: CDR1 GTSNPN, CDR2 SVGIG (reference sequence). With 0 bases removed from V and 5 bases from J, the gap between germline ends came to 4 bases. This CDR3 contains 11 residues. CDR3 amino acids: CAWSVLETQYF. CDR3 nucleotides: TGTGCCTGGAGTGTACTGGAGACCCAGTACTTC.

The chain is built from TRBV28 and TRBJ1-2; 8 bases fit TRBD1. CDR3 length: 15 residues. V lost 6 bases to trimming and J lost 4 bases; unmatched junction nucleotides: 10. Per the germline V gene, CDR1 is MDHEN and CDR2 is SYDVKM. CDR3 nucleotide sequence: TGTGCCAGCAGACCCTCCCCGGGACAGGTCTATGGCTACACCTTC. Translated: CASRPSPGQVYGYTF.

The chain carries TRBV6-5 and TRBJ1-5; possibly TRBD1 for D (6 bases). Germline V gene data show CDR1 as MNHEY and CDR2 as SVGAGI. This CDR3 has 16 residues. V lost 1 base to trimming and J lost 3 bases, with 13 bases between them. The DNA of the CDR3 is TGTGCCAGCAGTTACTTGAAGGGACACTACAATCAGCCCCAGCATTTT. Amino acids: CASSYLKGHYNQPQHF.

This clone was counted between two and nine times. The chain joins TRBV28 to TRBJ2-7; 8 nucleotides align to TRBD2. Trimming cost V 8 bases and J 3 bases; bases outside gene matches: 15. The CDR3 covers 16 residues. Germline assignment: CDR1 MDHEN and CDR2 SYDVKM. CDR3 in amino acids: CASADLGLVAVYEQYF. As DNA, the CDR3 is TGTGCCAGCGCAGACCTGGGACTAGTCGCGGTCTACGAGCAGTACTTC.

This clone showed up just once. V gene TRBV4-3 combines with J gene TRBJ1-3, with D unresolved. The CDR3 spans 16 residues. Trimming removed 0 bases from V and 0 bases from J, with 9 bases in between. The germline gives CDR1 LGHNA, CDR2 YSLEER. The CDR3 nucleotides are TGCGCCAGCAGCCAAGATTTCTCCAGCTCTGGAAACACCATATATTTT. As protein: CASSQDFSSSGNTIYF.

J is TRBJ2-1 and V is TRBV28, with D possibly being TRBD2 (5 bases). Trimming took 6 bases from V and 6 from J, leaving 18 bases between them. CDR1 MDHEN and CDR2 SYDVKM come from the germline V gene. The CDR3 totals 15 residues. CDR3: CASSSSPRGRNEQFF. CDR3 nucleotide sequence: TGTGCCAGCAGCTCATCCCCCCGAGGGCGCAATGAGCAGTTCTTC.

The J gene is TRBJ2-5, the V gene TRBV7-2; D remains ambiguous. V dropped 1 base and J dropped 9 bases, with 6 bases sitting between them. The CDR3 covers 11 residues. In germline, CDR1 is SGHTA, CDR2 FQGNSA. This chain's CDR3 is CASSLGGPQYF. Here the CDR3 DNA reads TGTGCCAGCAGCTTAGGTGGACCCCAGTACTTC.

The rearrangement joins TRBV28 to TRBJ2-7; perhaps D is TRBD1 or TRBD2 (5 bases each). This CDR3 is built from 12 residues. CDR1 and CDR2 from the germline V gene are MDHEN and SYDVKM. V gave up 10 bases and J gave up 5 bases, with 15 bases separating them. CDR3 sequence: CATAPRGDEQYF. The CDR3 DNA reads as TGTGCCACCGCCCCCCGAGGGGACGAGCAGTACTTC.

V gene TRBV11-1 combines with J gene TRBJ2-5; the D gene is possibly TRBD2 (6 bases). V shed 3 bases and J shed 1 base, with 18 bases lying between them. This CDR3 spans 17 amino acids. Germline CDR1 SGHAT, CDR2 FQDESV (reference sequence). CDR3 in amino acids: CASSFDWRGQSQETQYF. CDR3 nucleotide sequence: TGTGCCAGCAGCTTCGATTGGCGGGGCCAATCCCAAGAGACCCAGTACTTC.

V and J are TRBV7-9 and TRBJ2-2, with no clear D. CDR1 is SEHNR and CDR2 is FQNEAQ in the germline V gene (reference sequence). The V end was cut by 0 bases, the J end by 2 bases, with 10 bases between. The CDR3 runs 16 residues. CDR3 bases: TGTGCCAGCAGCTTAGCCAGCTTACTAAACACCGGGGAGCTGTTTTTT. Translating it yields CASSLASLLNTGELFF. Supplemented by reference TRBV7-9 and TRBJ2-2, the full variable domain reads DTGVSQNPRHKITKRGQNVTFRCDPISEHNRLYWYRQTLGQGPEFLTYFQNEAQLEKSRLLSDRFSAERPKGSFSTLEIQRTEQGDSAMYLCASSLASLLNTGELFFGEGSRLTVL.

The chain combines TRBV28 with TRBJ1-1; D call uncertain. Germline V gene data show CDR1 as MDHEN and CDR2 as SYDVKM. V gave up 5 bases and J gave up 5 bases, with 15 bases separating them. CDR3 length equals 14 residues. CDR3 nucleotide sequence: TGTGCCAGCAGTCCAACCTCGGGTCAAACTGAAGCTTTCTTT. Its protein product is CASSPTSGQTEAFF.

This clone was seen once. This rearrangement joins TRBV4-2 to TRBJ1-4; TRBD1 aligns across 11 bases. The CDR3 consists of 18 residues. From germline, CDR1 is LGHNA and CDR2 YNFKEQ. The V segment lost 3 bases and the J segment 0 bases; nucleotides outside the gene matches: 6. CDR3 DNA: TGTGCCAGCAGCCAGGCCGGGACAGGGGGGGCAACTAATGAAAAACTGTTTTTT. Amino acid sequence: CASSQAGTGGATNEKLFF.

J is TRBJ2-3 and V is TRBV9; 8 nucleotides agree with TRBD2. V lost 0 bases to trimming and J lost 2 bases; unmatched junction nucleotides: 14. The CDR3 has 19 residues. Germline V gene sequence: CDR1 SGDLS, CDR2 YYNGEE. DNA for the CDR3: TGTGCCAGCAGCGTAGGTCTGAGCGGGGGTATTGGTTTCACAGATACGCAGTATTTT. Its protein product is CASSVGLSGGIGFTDTQYF.

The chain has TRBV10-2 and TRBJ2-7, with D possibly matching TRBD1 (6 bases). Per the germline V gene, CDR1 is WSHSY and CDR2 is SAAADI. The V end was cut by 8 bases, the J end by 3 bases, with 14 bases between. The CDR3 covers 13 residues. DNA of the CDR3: TGCGCCAGCCTTCGTGGCAGGGGCTACGAGCAGTACTTC. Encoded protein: CASLRGRGYEQYF.